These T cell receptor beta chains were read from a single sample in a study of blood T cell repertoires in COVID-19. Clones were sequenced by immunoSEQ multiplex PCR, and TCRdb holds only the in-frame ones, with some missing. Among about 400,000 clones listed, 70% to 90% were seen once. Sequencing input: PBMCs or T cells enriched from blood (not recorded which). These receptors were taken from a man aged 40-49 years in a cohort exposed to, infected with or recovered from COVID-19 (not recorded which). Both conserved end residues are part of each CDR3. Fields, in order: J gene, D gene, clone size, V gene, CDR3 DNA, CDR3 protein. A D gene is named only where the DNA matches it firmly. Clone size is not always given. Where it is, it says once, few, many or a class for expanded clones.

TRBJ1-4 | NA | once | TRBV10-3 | TGTGCCATCAGTGGTAACAGGCTCGCTGAAAAACTGTTTTTT | CAISGNRLAEKLFF
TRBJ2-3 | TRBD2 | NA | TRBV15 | TGTGCCACCAGCAGCGGACTAGCGGGAGTTTTAGATACGCAGTATTTT | CATSSGLAGVLDTQYF
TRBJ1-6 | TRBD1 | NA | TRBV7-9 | TGTGCCAGCAGCTTAATTGCACAGGGGGATTCACCCCTCCACTTT | CASSLIAQGDSPLHF
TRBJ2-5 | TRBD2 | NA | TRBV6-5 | TGTGCCAGCAGGACTAGCGCAAAAGAGACCCAGTACTTC | CASRTSAKETQYF
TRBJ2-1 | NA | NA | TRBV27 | TGTGCCAGCAGTCCCCTGTCTAGAGATGAGCAGTTCTTC | CASSPLSRDEQFF
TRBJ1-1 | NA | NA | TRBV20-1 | TGCAGCCCCAGGGCATCTGAAGCTTTCTTT | CSPRASEAFF
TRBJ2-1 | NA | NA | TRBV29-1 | TGCAGCGTTGCTTCGAGCTCCTACAATGAGCAGTTCTTC | CSVASSSYNEQFF
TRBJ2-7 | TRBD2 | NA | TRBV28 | TGTGCCAGCGGGTCTAGCGGGACCGGGCAGAACGAGCAGTACTTC | CASGSSGTGQNEQYF
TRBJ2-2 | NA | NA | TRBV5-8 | TGTGCCAGCAGCTTGCTGGGGAGACGGCCGAACACCGGGGAGCTGTTTTTT | CASSLLGRRPNTGELFF
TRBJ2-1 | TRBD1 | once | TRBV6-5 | TGTGCCAGCAGTTTCGACAGGGACAATGAGCAGTTCTTC | CASSFDRDNEQFF
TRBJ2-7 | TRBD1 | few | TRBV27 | TGTGCCAGCAGTCTACGACAGGGGGCTCACGAGCAGTACTTC | CASSLRQGAHEQYF
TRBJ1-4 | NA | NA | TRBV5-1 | TGCGCCAGCAGTCGGACAGTTGGTACTAATGAAAAACTGTTTTTT | CASSRTVGTNEKLFF
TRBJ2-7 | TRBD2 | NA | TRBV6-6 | TGTGCCAGCAGCCTTGGGACTAGCGGGAGCAGCGAGCAGTACTTC | CASSLGTSGSSEQYF
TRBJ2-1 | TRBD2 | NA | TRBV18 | TGTGCCAGCTCACCAACACAACTAGCGGGGACCTACAATGAGCAGTTCTTC | CASSPTQLAGTYNEQFF
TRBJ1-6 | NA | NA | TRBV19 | TGTGCCAGTAGTACCCCCGCGGGGAGCTATAATTCACCCCTCCACTTT | CASSTPAGSYNSPLHF
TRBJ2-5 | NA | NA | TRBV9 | TGTGCCAGCAGCGCCCGGCCCGAGCCCCGAGGTACCCAGTACTTC | CASSARPEPRGTQYF
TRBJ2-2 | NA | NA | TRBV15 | TGTGCCACCAGCAGAGTTCGGCAGGCGGGTGCCGGGGAGCTGTTTTTT | CATSRVRQAGAGELFF
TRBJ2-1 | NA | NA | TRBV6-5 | TGTGCCACCTGGAGGGCGGCCTCCTACAATGAGCAGTTCTTC | CATWRAASYNEQFF
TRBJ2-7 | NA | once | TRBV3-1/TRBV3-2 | TGTGCCAGCAGCCGCAACCTCGGACAGCAAACCTACGAGCAGTACTTC | CASSRNLGQQTYEQYF
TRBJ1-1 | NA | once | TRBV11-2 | TGTGCCAGCAGCTTAGGAGGGAAGGGCACTGAAGCTTTCTTT | CASSLGGKGTEAFF
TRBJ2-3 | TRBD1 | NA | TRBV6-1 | TGTGCCAGCAGTGAAGGACAGGGGGTGCATACGCAGTATTTT | CASSEGQGVHTQYF
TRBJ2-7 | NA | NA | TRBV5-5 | TGTGCCAGCAACACCGGGGGGCGACAGGCTGACTCCTACGAGCAGTACTTC | CASNTGGRQADSYEQYF
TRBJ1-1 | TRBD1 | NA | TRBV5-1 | TGCGCCAGCAGCCCCCTCCCACCCGGACAGGGGGACGCCACTGAAGCTTTCTTT | CASSPLPPGQGDATEAFF